These 16 T cell receptor beta chains came from one sample sequenced in a study of patients and donors after allogeneic stem cell transplantation. MiXCR, run by TCRdb on the RT-PCR reads, gives a single entry per CDR3 protein. This sample carries over 130,000 distinct CDR3 sequences, over 30% of them seen once, and the ten largest clones take 40% to 55%. Sequencing was done on a sample of blood, either unsorted or a sorted T cell fraction (not recorded which). The origin of the receptors is a human donor who was either an allogeneic HSCT recipient or a stem cell or donor lymphocyte infusion donor (not recorded which). It is not recorded whose cells these are; they may come from a transplant donor.

A few counts support this clonotype. The CDR3 region is CSAPDGWSYNEQFF. The CDR3 nucleotides read TGCAGTGCTCCCGACGGGTGGTCCTACAATGAGCAGTTCTTC. This sequence joins TRBV20-1 and TRBJ2-1, with D uncertain. The CDR3 consists of 14 residues. The germline CDR1 and CDR2 sequences are DFQATT and SNEGSKA (reference sequence). The germline V and J ends were trimmed by 5 bases and 1 base, with 12 bases remaining between them.

The rearrangement uses TRBV12-3 or TRBV12-4 and TRBJ1-1, with D perhaps matching TRBD1 (5 bases). The length of the CDR3 is 12 residues. The V end lost 5 bases, the J end lost 5 bases, and 9 bases lay between the germline ends. CDR3 residues: CASSARVTEAFF. CDR3 DNA: TGTGCCAGCAGTGCCAGGGTGACTGAAGCTTTCTTT.

This chain uses TRBV7-3 with TRBJ2-2, with D unresolved. Germline V gene sequence: CDR1 SGHTA, CDR2 FQGTGA. The CDR3 totals 16 residues. Trimming removed 1 base from V and 1 base from J, with 10 bases in between. The CDR3 here is CASSLNPSRNTGELFF. As DNA, the CDR3 is TGTGCCAGCAGCTTAAATCCTAGTAGGAACACCGGGGAGCTGTTTTTT.

This clonotype has a handful of counts. V gene TRBV20-1 combines with J gene TRBJ1-1; TRBD1 matches 7 bases. The CDR3 spans 12 residues. The germline CDR1 and CDR2 sequences are DFQATT and SNEGSKA (reference sequence). Trimming at V came to 6 bases and at J to 9 bases, leaving 10 bases not matched to a gene. CDR3 amino acids: CSATWDSGKAFF. As DNA, the CDR3 is TGCAGTGCAACCTGGGACAGCGGGAAAGCTTTCTTT.

This chain connects TRBV28 to TRBJ1-6, with 7 bases lining up with TRBD1. With 6 bases clipped from V and 4 bases from J, the junction kept 9 bases outside the gene matches. There are 16 residues in the CDR3. In germline, CDR1 is MDHEN, CDR2 SYDVKM. DNA of the CDR3: TGTGCCAGCAGACGACGACAGGGTAGATATAATTCACCCCTCCACTTT. Residues: CASRRRQGRYNSPLHF.

As to this clonotype: The junction departs from the called germline gene at one end, perhaps through a read error. The gene calls are TRBV11-2 and TRBJ1-2; D is unclear. CDR1 and CDR2 from the germline V gene are SGHAT and FQNNGV. The CDR3 extends over 10 amino acids. The CDR3 spells CASSSGMSSF. DNA for the CDR3: TGTGCCAGCAGCTCGGGAATGAGCTCCTTC.

The genes are TRBV2 and TRBJ1-2, with no clear D. Trimming stripped 4 bases from V and 2 bases from J, with 8 bases between. This CDR3 contains 13 residues. CDR1 and CDR2 (germline): SNHLY, FYNNEI. CDR3 amino acids: CASSVKLNYGYTF. CDR3 coding DNA: TGTGCCAGCAGTGTGAAACTGAACTATGGCTACACCTTC.

A few counts support this clonotype. The chain carries TRBV24-1 and TRBJ1-5; D uncertain. The CDR3 covers 12 residues. V was clipped by 5 bases and J by 9 bases, with 10 bases between them. Germline-derived CDR1 and CDR2 are KGHDR and SFDVKD. CDR3 sequence (DNA): TGTGCCACCAGTGGCGGCTCGGGGCCCCAGCATTTT. As protein: CATSGGSGPQHF.

This clonotype has ten or more counts. The rearrangement uses TRBV14 and TRBJ1-1; D is possibly TRBD1 (6 bases). In germline, CDR1 is SGHDN, CDR2 FVKESK. This CDR3 is built from 12 residues. V was pared by 4 bases and J by 10 bases, with 13 bases between. The CDR3 spells CASSPGARGAFF. DNA of the CDR3: TGTGCCAGCAGCCCGGGGGCTCGCGGAGCTTTCTTT.

This clonotype was detected only once. J is TRBJ2-1 and V is TRBV6-5; D gene unclear. Germline V gene sequence: CDR1 MNHEY, CDR2 SVGAGI. The length of the CDR3 is 14 residues. Trimming removed 2 bases from V and 4 bases from J, with 9 bases in between. The CDR3 nucleotides are TGTGCCAGCAGTTACGCTAGGAAGTACAATGAGCAGTTCTTC. Translation: CASSYARKYNEQFF.

This chain links TRBV4-3 with TRBJ2-1; TRBD2 agrees at 13 bases. The CDR3 runs to 19 residues. Germline V gene lookup returns CDR1 LGHNA and CDR2 YSLEER. The V and J ends lost 0 bases and 4 bases, in that order; junction bases with no gene match: 9. CDR3 nucleotides: TGCGCCAGCAGCCAAGATGCCCGACTAGCGGGGGGTAAATACAATGAGCAGTTCTTC. Residues: CASSQDARLAGGKYNEQFF.

This clonotype was found a few times. This sequence joins TRBV12-3 or TRBV12-4 and TRBJ1-5; 10 nucleotides match TRBD1. V trimming: 5 bases; J trimming: 4 bases; junction bases outside the gene matches: 5. There are 15 residues in the CDR3. CDR3 sequence: CASSRQGAANQPQHF. The CDR3 nucleotides are TGTGCCAGCAGTAGACAGGGGGCAGCGAATCAGCCCCAGCATTTT.

This clonotype has at least ten counts. The rearrangement links TRBV7-6 to TRBJ1-5; 8 nucleotides align to TRBD1. V lost 1 base and J lost 7; bases outside the gene matches: 6. The germline V gene encodes CDR1 SGHVS and CDR2 FNYEAQ. The CDR3 consists of 15 residues. CDR3 residues: CASSLDDRGGQPQHF. The CDR3 DNA sequence: TGTGCCAGCAGCTTAGATGACAGGGGAGGCCAGCCCCAGCATTTT.

The chain has TRBV5-1 and TRBJ1-1; no reliable D call. Trimming cost V 2 bases and J 0 bases, with 11 bases left between them. Germline CDR1 reads SGHRS; CDR2 reads YFSETQ. CDR3 length equals 15 residues. CDR3 sequence: CASSFLWDMNTEAFF. The CDR3 DNA reads as TGCGCCAGCAGCTTTTTGTGGGATATGAACACTGAAGCTTTCTTT.

Only a few counts were recorded for this clonotype. In DNA form, the CDR3 reads TGTGCCAGCAGCCCCGAATGGAAGGGCTCACCCCTCCACTTT. It yields the protein CASSPEWKGSPLHF. The chain recombines TRBV12-3 or TRBV12-4 with TRBJ1-6; D not certain. Trimming took 6 bases from V and 10 from J, leaving 16 bases between them. The CDR3 length is 14 residues.

The chain has TRBV7-3 and TRBJ2-1; TRBD2 matches at 12 bases. The CDR3 is made up of 16 amino acids. Germline-derived CDR1 and CDR2 are SGHTA and FQGTGA. The J segment lost 6 bases and the V segment lost 4 bases, leaving 7 bases of the junction unmatched. DNA for the CDR3: TGTGCCAGCAGCTCCCTAGCGGGGGGGCACCTCAATGAGCAGTTCTTC. Its translation is CASSSLAGGHLNEQFF.